This paragraph reports one T cell receptor beta chain. Sequenced by immunoSEQ multiplex PCR; TCRdb stores in-frame clones only, minus some. The table has 300,000 to 350,000 clones, around 90% seen once. The data were taken from a study of blood T cell repertoires in COVID-19. The CDR3 has 16 residues. V lost 3 bases, J lost 0 bases, and 15 bases lay in between. CDR1 and CDR2 (germline): GTSNPN, SVGIG (reference sequence). This chain uses TRBV30 with TRBJ1-5; perhaps TRBD1 as D (5 bases). The receptor comes from a woman aged 55-69 years with COVID-19, enrolled during active disease. The sequencing sample was made of peripheral blood. The CDR3, as DNA: TGTGCCTGGAGCCCGGGGGGGTTGCTTAGCAATCAGCCCCAGCATTTT. Translating it yields CAWSPGGLLSNQPQHF. Filled out from reference TRBV30 and TRBJ1-5, the complete variable domain reads SQTIHQWPATLVQPVGSPLSLECTVEGTSNPNLYWYRQAAGRGLQLLFYSVGIGQISSEVPQNLSASRPQDRQFILSSKKLLLSDSGFYLCAWSPGGLLSNQPQHFGDGTRLSIL.